This T cell receptor (beta chain) was identified in a study of shared clonotypes between healthy human individuals. Study-wide background: Each donor's CD8 memory used one plate, CD8 naive two, each CD4 subset three.

Naive CD8 cells comprised CD45RO-negative, CCR7-positively selected cells, excluding terminally differentiated effector memory CD45RA+ cells. Original processing methods: Filtering differed, since immunoSEQ gave only junction sequences and no quality scores. Produced via immunoSEQ multiplex PCR; TCRdb's table is partial and in-frame only. D and trimming were read from the DNA, whereas the V and J calls and clone size are those reported in that table. This table holds about 700,000 clones, about 90% found once. CDR1 and CDR2 (germline): SGHVS, FQNEAQ. V shed 3 bases and J shed 4 bases, with 22 bases lying between them. This CDR3 region has 18 residues.

The receptor's source is a man in his thirties or forties in good health. V and J are TRBV7-8 and TRBJ2-1; D is unclear. Sequenced: naive CD8+ T cells sorted from blood. This CDR3 reads CASSFLTGGPSSYNEQFF. The CDR3 region has the DNA TGTGCCAGCAGCTTTCTTACTGGCGGACCATCATCATACAATGAGCAGTTCTTC.